Presented here are 3 T cell receptor beta chains from one specimen sequenced in a study of blood T cell repertoires in COVID-19. Clones were read by immunoSEQ multiplex PCR, and TCRdb kept only the in-frame ones, dropping some. The sample lists over 90,000 clones, about 86% occurring once. Sample: peripheral blood. Every receptor here comes from a woman aged 60-70 years in a cohort sampled during active or convalescent COVID-19.

The rearrangement uses TRBV19 and TRBJ1-3; 7 bases match TRBD1. The V gene's germline CDR1 is LNHDA and CDR2 SQIVND (reference sequence). The J segment lost 2 bases and the V segment lost 10 bases, leaving 2 bases of the junction unmatched. CDR3 length equals 12 residues. CDR3 bases: TGTGCCACGCAGGGGGCTGGAAACACCATATATTTT. Translation: CATQGAGNTIYF.

V is TRBV4-2 and J is TRBJ2-3; TRBD2 matches 9 bases. V shed 0 bases, J shed 2 bases, and the junction held 3 bases outside the gene matches. This CDR3 spans 16 amino acids. Germline-derived CDR1 and CDR2 are LGHNA and YNFKEQ. For the CDR3, the DNA is TGTGCCAGCAGCCAAGAGGCGGGGGGGAACACAGATACGCAGTATTTT. Residues: CASSQEAGGNTDTQYF.

This rearrangement joins TRBV14 to TRBJ1-1, with D possibly TRBD1 on 5 matching bases. The CDR3 runs to 11 residues. Germline CDR1 SGHDN, CDR2 FVKESK. Trimming stripped 8 bases from V and 11 bases from J, with 15 bases between. The DNA for the CDR3 is TGTGCCAGCGGTAACCCAGGGCAGGCTTTCTTT. Translated: CASGNPGQAFF.